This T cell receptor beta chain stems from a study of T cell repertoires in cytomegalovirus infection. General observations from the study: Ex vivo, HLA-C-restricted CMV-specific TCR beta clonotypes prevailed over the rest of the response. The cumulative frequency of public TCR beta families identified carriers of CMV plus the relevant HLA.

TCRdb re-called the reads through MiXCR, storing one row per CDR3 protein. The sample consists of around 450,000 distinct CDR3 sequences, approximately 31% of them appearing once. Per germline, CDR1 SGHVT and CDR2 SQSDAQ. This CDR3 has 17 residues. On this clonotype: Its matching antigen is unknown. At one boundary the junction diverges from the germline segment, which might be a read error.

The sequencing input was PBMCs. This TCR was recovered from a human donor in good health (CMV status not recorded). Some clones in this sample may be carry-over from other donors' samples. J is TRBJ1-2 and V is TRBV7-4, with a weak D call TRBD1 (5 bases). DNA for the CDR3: TGTGCCAGCAGCCCCCTCCCACAGTTACGGGGGTTCTATGGCTACTCCTTC. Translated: CASSPLPQLRGFYGYSF.